Listed here is a single T cell receptor (beta chain). Its antigen is currently not known. The input lacks base qualities; no much larger clone sits a single base away. This record comes from a study of blood T cell repertoires in COVID-19 (TCRdb year 2020). About the study as a whole: The collaborator samples originated in the United States, Italy and Spain and spanned the acute and convalescent phases of COVID-19. The material from the prospective study consisted of cDNA or gDNA derived from T cells, B-cell-depleted T cells, or PBMCs. The dataset comprised deeply sampled blood TCRbeta repertoires from subjects exposed to, actively infected with, or recovered from COVID-19. The repertoires were made available in a free public database intended to serve as a resource for research on the immune response to SARS-CoV-2. The samples were drawn from the first 160 participants of the ongoing ImmuneRACE study and from 1,254 subjects provided by 6 global collaborators. A de-identified subject ID, COVID-19 status, age in years and sex were almost always included in the sample metadata. Where available, HLA class I and class II types were taken from metadata supplied by the sample provider and were not determined by assay-based typing. What the work shows at the level of the full study, not this receptor alone: Clinical and demographic metadata were provided uncurated, with the amount varying by source and participant.

The immunoSEQ Assay, a bias-controlled multiplex PCR, was used to amplify TCRbeta CDR3 regions from genomic DNA. In the paper's pipeline: Within the assay, amplification of reference gene primers was used to estimate how many nucleated cells each sample contained. To quantify the absolute abundance of each unique TCRbeta CDR3 rearrangement, sequence reads were collapsed and filtered. For each sample, productive Simpson clonality was calculated by taking the square root of Simpson's diversity index across productive rearrangements. What TCRdb holds here is the immuneACCESS table cut down to in-frame rearrangements. Part of the clones is not present; checked against another copy, under half of the missing clones reflect an unresolved V gene, and the others are unexplained. That table is the source of V, J and clone size, and D and trimming were worked out from the DNA. The sample yields tens of thousands of clones; 87% were counted once. Jointly, the top ten make up approximately 4.3% of the sample.

Looking up the germline V gene (reference sequence) yields CDR1 LNHNV and CDR2 YYDKDF. Germline trimming amounts to 8 bases on V and 0 bases on J, with 9 as the count of junction bases outside the gene matches. Measured from the cysteine to the phenylalanine, the CDR3 is 15 residues long. This entry keeps only the CDR3 DNA: 45 bases, framed from base 1. Collaborating institutions collected whole blood in K2EDTA tubes following their own protocols. For TCRbeta analysis, collaborator samples were shipped as frozen whole blood, as isolated PBMCs, or as DNA extracted from either sample type. The source is a man in his sixties with acute or convalescent COVID-19. This chain is built from TRBV15 and TRBJ1-1; 7 central bases correspond to TRBD1. The sample comprised peripheral blood. The DNA reads as follows: TGTGCCACCGAACAGGGGAACAGGATGAACACTGAAGCTTTCTTT. This yields the protein CATEQGNRMNTEAFF.